One sample yielded the 26 T cell receptor beta chains listed below, sequenced in a study of neurological immune-mediated disorders. TCRdb redid the calling of the 5' RACE reads with MiXCR, one entry per CDR3 protein. The sample comprises tens of thousands of distinct CDR3 sequences, roughly an eighth of which are singletons, and under 7% rests with the top ten. Sequencing was done on a sample of PBMCs. The source is a woman aged 50 to 60 in good health.

This clonotype has at least ten counts. This chain joins TRBV3-1 and TRBJ1-1; D unresolved. Trimming took 0 bases from V and 3 from J, leaving 11 bases between them. Germline V gene sequence: CDR1 LGHDT, CDR2 YNNKEL (reference sequence). CDR3 length equals 15 residues. This CDR3 is CASSQDGRGYTEAFF. The CDR3 coding sequence is TGTGCCAGCAGCCAAGATGGGCGGGGATACACTGAAGCTTTCTTT.

This clonotype was seen a few times. V is TRBV9 and J is TRBJ2-1; 8 nucleotides line up with TRBD1. Germline V gene data show CDR1 as SGDLS and CDR2 as YYNGEE. The V segment lost 3 bases and the J segment 4 bases; nucleotides outside the gene matches: 21. The CDR3 totals 20 residues. CDR3 residues: CASSAPSGTGHNRLYNEQFF. The CDR3 DNA is TGTGCCAGCAGCGCCCCATCAGGGACAGGCCATAACCGACTTTACAATGAGCAGTTCTTC.

This clonotype was observed at least ten times. CDR3 protein: CASSSWTSETDTQYF. Here the CDR3 DNA reads TGCGCCAGCAGCTCGTGGACTAGCGAAACAGATACGCAGTATTTT. V usage is TRBV5-1 and J usage is TRBJ2-3; 9 bases agree with TRBD2. This CDR3 is built from 15 residues. Germline CDR1 SGHRS, CDR2 YFSETQ. The V segment lost 3 bases and the J segment 3 bases; nucleotides outside the gene matches: 5.

This clonotype was picked up many times. The genes are TRBV20-1 and TRBJ2-1; perhaps TRBD2 as D (6 bases). V shed 1 base and J shed 2 bases, with 9 bases lying between them. From germline, CDR1 is DFQATT and CDR2 SNEGSKA (reference sequence). There are 14 residues in the CDR3. CDR3 amino acids: CSARVRTTYNEQFF. CDR3 bases: TGCAGTGCTAGAGTCAGGACTACCTACAATGAGCAGTTCTTC.

This clonotype was observed many times. The genes are TRBV24-1 and TRBJ1-5; 9 bases fit TRBD1. V was pared by 4 bases and J by 7 bases, with 7 bases of the junction left unmatched. This CDR3 is 15 amino acids long. Germline CDR1 KGHDR, CDR2 SFDVKD. CDR3 nucleotide sequence: TGTGCCACCAGTGACCGAACAGGGGGCGGACAGCCCCAGCATTTT. Amino acid sequence: CATSDRTGGGQPQHF.

To note about this clonotype: A much larger clone differs from this one at a single base, so this may be a read error. The chain combines TRBV3-1 with TRBJ2-3; D gene ambiguous. The germline V gene has CDR1 LGHDT and CDR2 YNNKEL (reference sequence). The CDR3 spans 16 residues. The germline V and J ends were trimmed by 4 bases and 2 bases, with 16 bases remaining between them. CDR3 bases: TGTGCCAGCAGCCGAGCCCTGGACCCTAACACAGATACGCAGTATTTT. Amino acids: CASSRALDPNTDTQYF.

This clonotype is labeled as large. The J gene is TRBJ2-7, the V gene TRBV20-1, with a weak D call TRBD2 (6 bases). Germline V gene lookup returns CDR1 DFQATT and CDR2 SNEGSKA (reference sequence). This CDR3 contains 14 residues. V lost 0 bases, J lost 2 bases, and 11 bases lay in between. CDR3 nucleotides: TGCAGTGCTAGAGACCCGGGAGAGGCCTACGAGCAGTACTTC. Its translation is CSARDPGEAYEQYF.

A note on this clonotype: The conserved phenylalanine or tryptophan normally closing the CDR3 is absent here, so this likely arose from a read error. The chain employs TRBV4-2 and TRBJ1-4, with D unresolved. The V gene's germline CDR1 is LGHNA and CDR2 YNFKEQ. This CDR3 region has 17 residues. V was cut by 2 bases and J by 0 bases, with 13 bases left in between. In DNA form, the CDR3 reads TGTGCCAGCAGCCAACCCGAGTTGGATGCAACTAATGAAAAACTGTTTTTG. It specifies CASSQPELDATNEKLFL.

This clonotype occurred many times. An end of the junction differs from the germline gene, which may be a read error. The chain couples TRBV5-1 to TRBJ1-2; 7 bases align to TRBD1. The CDR3 covers 11 residues. Germline-derived CDR1 and CDR2 are SGHRS and YFSETQ. This CDR3 is CASSGGTVRGF. In DNA, the CDR3 is TGCGCCAGCAGCGGCGGGACAGTTCGGGGCTTC.

This clonotype was seen many times. V usage is TRBV10-2 and J usage is TRBJ2-1, with 7 bases aligning to TRBD2. The CDR3 extends over 15 amino acids. V shed 3 bases, J shed 3 bases, and the junction held 5 bases outside the gene matches. The V gene's germline CDR1 is WSHSY and CDR2 SAAADI. This chain's CDR3 is CASSEEGLDYNEQFF. The DNA of the CDR3 is TGCGCCAGCAGTGAAGAAGGACTAGACTACAATGAGCAGTTCTTC.

This clonotype was counted once. The CDR3 carries no conserved terminal phenylalanine or tryptophan, so it likely arises from a read error. J is TRBJ2-7 and V is TRBV12-3 or TRBV12-4; no clear D. The V gene lost 3 bases and the J gene lost 10 bases, with 10 bases spanning the gap. The CDR3 is 11 amino acids. CDR3: CASSFFGDQYL. The CDR3 DNA follows: TGTGCCAGCAGTTTCTTTGGGGATCAGTACCTC.

As regards this clonotype: A much larger clone lies one base from this, so it may be a read error. V is TRBV5-1 and J is TRBJ2-7; TRBD2 agrees at 7 bases. Germline-derived CDR1 and CDR2 are SGHRS and YFSETQ. The CDR3 has 16 residues. Trimming at V came to 4 bases and at J to 1 base, leaving 11 bases not matched to a gene. The CDR3 spells CASSLTSASASYEQYF. CDR3 DNA sequence: TGCGCCAGCAGCCTAACTAGCGCGAGCGCGTCCTACGAGCAGTACTTC.

In this sample, this clonotype turned up a few times. The chain is built from TRBV18 and TRBJ1-3, with 7 positions matching TRBD1. Looked up from germline, CDR1 is KGHSH and CDR2 is LQKENI. This CDR3 is 16 amino acids long. With V trimmed by 2 bases and J by 3 bases, 7 bases remained unmatched. CDR3 DNA: TGTGCCAGCTCACCATTCGGCAGGGGGAATGGAAACACCATATATTTT. This translates into CASSPFGRGNGNTIYF. Variable domain in full (rest from reference TRBV18 and TRBJ1-3): NAGVMQNPRHLVRRRGQEARLRCSPMKGHSHVYWYRQLPEEGLKFMVYLQKENIIDESGMPKERFSAEFPKEGPSILRIQQVVRGDSAAYFCASSPFGRGNGNTIYFGEGSWLTVV.

This clonotype was counted ten times or more. The genes are TRBV6-5 and TRBJ2-7, with D possibly being TRBD2 (6 bases). Germline CDR1 reads MNHEY; CDR2 reads SVGAGI. The CDR3 spans 14 residues. V was cut by 6 bases and J by 2 bases, with 14 bases left in between. CDR3: CASSQPGDTYEQYF. The CDR3 nucleotides read TGTGCCAGCAGCCAGCCGGGGGATACCTACGAGCAGTACTTC.

This clonotype was counted many times. V gene TRBV20-1 combines with J gene TRBJ2-4, with a tentative D call TRBD1 (5 bases). Germline-derived CDR1 and CDR2 are DFQATT and SNEGSKA (reference sequence). The CDR3 extends over 13 amino acids. V shed 6 bases and J shed 2 bases, with 11 bases lying between them. CDR3 coding DNA: TGCAGTGCCGCCGACAGCACCAAAAACATTCAGTACTTC. Protein: CSAADSTKNIQYF.

There are many counts of this clonotype. V and J are TRBV4-2 and TRBJ2-5; 9 positions agree with TRBD2. V shed 1 base, J shed 7 bases, and the junction held 10 bases outside the gene matches. Germline CDR1 LGHNA, CDR2 YNFKEQ. This CDR3 has 16 residues. The CDR3 loop reads CASSQALGGGEWTQYF. CDR3 coding DNA: TGTGCCAGCAGCCAAGCCCTAGGCGGGGGGGAATGGACCCAGTACTTC.

This clonotype was found many times. The V call is TRBV5-1, the J call TRBJ2-3; TRBD1 matches 7 bases. Looked up from germline, CDR1 is SGHRS and CDR2 is YFSETQ. The CDR3 covers 17 residues. V lost 4 bases, J lost 3 bases, and 14 bases stayed unmatched. The CDR3, as DNA: TGCGCCAGCAGCGCATCGACAGGGACCGGTTTGACAGATACGCAGTATTTT. Protein: CASSASTGTGLTDTQYF.

J is TRBJ2-1 and V is TRBV12-5; weak D call: TRBD1 (6 bases). Germline CDR1 reads LGHNT; CDR2 reads FRNRAP. The CDR3 has 16 amino acids. Trimming stripped 4 bases from V and 1 base from J, with 14 bases between. This CDR3 reads CASGWEGTGSYNEQFF. The DNA for the CDR3 is TGTGCTAGTGGTTGGGAAGGAACAGGGTCCTACAATGAGCAGTTCTTC.

The sample holds many counts of this clonotype. The chain couples TRBV5-1 to TRBJ1-1; maybe TRBD1 (5 bases). Germline-derived CDR1 and CDR2 are SGHRS and YFSETQ. There are 17 residues in the CDR3. The V and J ends lost 4 bases and 1 base respectively, with 20 bases between them. For the CDR3, the DNA is TGCGCCAGCAGCCCCAATGGGGCAGAAAGTAAGAACACTGAAGCTTTCTTT. Protein: CASSPNGAESKNTEAFF.

This clonotype was seen repeatedly, ten times or more. The chain couples TRBV9 to TRBJ2-7; D possibly uses TRBD1 or TRBD2 (5 bases each). V was clipped by 4 bases and J by 1 base, with 21 bases between them. This CDR3 contains 17 residues. Germline lookup yields CDR1 SGDLS and CDR2 YYNGEE. CDR3 loop: CASSFSRDPQRSYEQYF. The CDR3 DNA follows: TGTGCCAGCAGCTTTTCCCGGGACCCCCAAAGGTCCTACGAGCAGTACTTC. Full variable domain (rest looked up from reference TRBV9 and TRBJ2-7): DSGVTQTPKHLITATGQRVTLRCSPRSGDLSVYWYQQSLDQGLQFLIQYYNGEERAKGNILERFSAQQFPDLHSELNLSSLELGDSALYFCASSFSRDPQRSYEQYFGPGTRLTVT.

This clonotype was found many times. This chain links TRBV29-1 with TRBJ2-6, with D unresolved. V was shortened by 3 bases and J by 2 bases, with 8 bases between the two germline ends. The CDR3 contains 14 residues. Germline CDR1 reads SQVTM; CDR2 reads ANQGSEA. In DNA form, the CDR3 reads TGCAGCGTTGAGGGTTTCCCTGGGGCCAACGTCCTGACTTTC. Protein product: CSVEGFPGANVLTF.

This clonotype was seen at least ten times. The chain carries TRBV5-1 and TRBJ2-3; 7 bases fit TRBD1. In germline, CDR1 is SGHRS, CDR2 YFSETQ. With V trimmed by 0 bases and J by 11 bases, 9 bases remained unmatched. This CDR3 has 14 amino acids. The DNA for the CDR3 is TGCGCCAGCAGCTTGGAAAACCACTCAGGGGGGCAGTATTTT. Protein product: CASSLENHSGGQYF.

This clonotype was detected many times. The chain has TRBV20-1 and TRBJ2-3, with TRBD2 identical over 10 bases. V lost 4 bases, J lost 4 bases, and 5 bases stayed unmatched. Germline CDR1 reads DFQATT; CDR2 reads SNEGSKA (reference sequence). The CDR3 has 14 amino acids. CDR3 sequence: CSAIRAGGSDTQYF. In DNA, the CDR3 is TGCAGTGCTATCAGAGCGGGAGGGTCAGATACGCAGTATTTT.

Many counts were recorded for this clonotype. The chain has TRBV12-3 or TRBV12-4 and TRBJ1-2; 7 nucleotides match TRBD1. V trimming: 11 bases; J trimming: 3 bases; junction bases outside the gene matches: 9. The CDR3 runs to 13 residues. The DNA for the CDR3 is TGTGCCGCCGGGACAGACTCCCACTATGGCTACACCTTC. Residues: CAAGTDSHYGYTF.

In this sample, this clonotype turned up many times. The gene calls are TRBV20-1 and TRBJ2-3; 9 bases agree with TRBD1. V was clipped by 3 bases and J by 0 bases; unmatched bases: 4. The germline gives CDR1 DFQATT, CDR2 SNEGSKA (reference sequence). The CDR3 length is 15 residues. The CDR3 sequence is CSASRQGGSTDTQYF. CDR3 nucleotides: TGCAGTGCTAGCAGACAGGGGGGAAGCACAGATACGCAGTATTTT.

This clonotype has a count of ten or more. This sequence joins TRBV20-1 and TRBJ1-6; no clear D. Germline V lookup: CDR1 DFQATT, CDR2 SNEGSKA (reference sequence). The ends were cut back, 4 bases at V and 5 bases at J, with 6 bases in the middle. The length of the CDR3 is 12 residues. The CDR3 nucleotides are TGCAGTGCTATAGGGAATAATTCACCCCTCCACTTT. Its protein product is CSAIGNNSPLHF.